This T cell receptor (beta chain) appears in the sequencing data of a study of cytomegalovirus exposure and HLA in healthy donors. Study-wide results and limits: Researchers counted around 160 TCR beta chains as cytomegalovirus-associated. An assumption of roughly uniform sequencing depth across donors underlay the presence/absence analyses. Excluded: some indistinguishable V segments such as TRBV6-2 and TRBV6-3. In an earlier analysis, productive rearrangement rates for most beta V segments clustered near 87% or 30%.

A word on this clone: As yet, its antigen is unknown. The sample has other DNA sequences that encode this CDR3 too.

Germline loops: CDR1 SGDLS, CDR2 YYNGEE. V was trimmed by 0 bases and J by 6 bases, leaving 10 bases between them. CDR3 length equals 14 residues. The study ran its PCR with 60 Vbeta and 13 Jbeta primers. Sequencing was performed with immunoSEQ multiplex PCR; in TCRdb, only in-frame clones are kept and a portion is missing. The repertoire consists of roughly 130,000 clones, with over 70% occurring once and the leading ten covering about 2.7%. This receptor was taken from a woman aged 55-70 years in good health and CMV-seropositive. The chain employs TRBV9 and TRBJ1-5; the D gene is possibly TRBD1 (6 bases). The specimen sequenced was PBMCs. The DNA of the CDR3 is TGTGCCAGCAGCGTAGGAGGGGGTGGTCAGCCCCAGCATTTT. As protein: CASSVGGGGQPQHF.